The clone carrying this T cell receptor beta chain was counted between two and nine times. The target antigen is unknown. This sample stems from a study of blood T cells in healthy people across ages. Study-level information: Template switching captured about one barcoded beta molecule per two T cells.

General study findings and limits: Long-lived donors carried more naive CD4+ cells and greater diversity than aged donors.

A second PCR, run for about 6 to 11 cycles, used a sample-barcoded 5' primer plus a J-beta primer mix. Carrying 12 random nucleotides, a template-switch adaptor labeled each individual cDNA molecule. TCRdb redid the calling of the 5' RACE reads with MiXCR, one entry per CDR3 protein. The data show 1.5 million to 2 million distinct CDR3 sequences, over 25% seen once. Sequenced material: blood. This TCR was recovered from a woman in her 30s in good health.

CDR3 loop: CASSPEGAGPWNEQFF. The DNA of the CDR3 is TGTGCCAGCTCTCCGGAGGGAGCGGGACCCTGGAATGAGCAGTTCTTC. V and J are TRBV18 and TRBJ2-1; 7 bases match TRBD2. The V gene end was trimmed by 6 bases and the J gene end by 7 bases; junction bases not matched to a gene: 15. The CDR3 consists of 16 residues. In germline, CDR1 is KGHSH, CDR2 LQKENI.